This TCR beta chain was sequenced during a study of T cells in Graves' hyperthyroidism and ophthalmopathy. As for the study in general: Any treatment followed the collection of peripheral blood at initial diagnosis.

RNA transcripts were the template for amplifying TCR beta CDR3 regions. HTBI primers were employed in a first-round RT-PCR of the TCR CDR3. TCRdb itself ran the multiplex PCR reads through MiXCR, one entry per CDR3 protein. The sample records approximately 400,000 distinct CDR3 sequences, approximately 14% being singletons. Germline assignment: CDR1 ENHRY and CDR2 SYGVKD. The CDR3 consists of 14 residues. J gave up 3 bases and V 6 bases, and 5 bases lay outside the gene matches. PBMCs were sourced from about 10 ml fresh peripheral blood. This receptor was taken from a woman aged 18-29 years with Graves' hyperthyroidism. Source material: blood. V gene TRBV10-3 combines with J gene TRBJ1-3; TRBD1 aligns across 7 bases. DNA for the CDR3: TGTGCCATCAGCTCGGACAGGAATGGAAACACCATATATTTT. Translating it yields CAISSDRNGNTIYF.